This TCR beta chain was documented in a study of cytotoxic CD8 clonotypes in ibrutinib-treated CLL. Turning to the study itself: Response samples were drawn at a median of about twelve months of treatment, range 6 to 36. Findings and caveats of the study: Contraction or stability on treatment was seen for public clonotypes, which were uncommon.

As regards this clone: Its antigen is unknown.

Target depth was 1 in 200,000 to 1 in 1 million T cells, about 10x per clonotype. TCRdb keeps only in-frame clones here, not all; method: immunoSEQ multiplex PCR. The table lists some 290,000 clones, about 80% of them singletons. As input for TCR beta libraries, around 2 micrograms of genomic DNA came from cryopreserved PBMCs. This receptor was taken from a human donor with chronic lymphocytic leukemia. The input for sequencing was PBMCs, taken before ibrutinib treatment.

CDR3 nucleotides: TGTGCCAGCAGCGCTACCGGACTAGCGGGCCTCACAGATACGCAGTATTTT. Encoded protein: CASSATGLAGLTDTQYF. The V and J genes are TRBV9 and TRBJ2-3; TRBD2 aligns across 11 bases. Unmatched junction bases numbered 8, after V lost 3 bases and J lost 2 bases. The CDR3 spans 17 residues. The V gene's germline CDR1 is SGDLS and CDR2 YYNGEE.